What follows is one T cell receptor beta chain and its context. Other DNA sequences in the sample encode the same CDR3. The sample originates from a study of graft-versus-host responses after intestinal transplantation. Regarding the study as a whole: GvH clones were found in recipient marrow; some appeared first in ileum or blood.

This CDR3 spans 14 amino acids. The germline CDR1 and CDR2 sequences are MNHNS and SASEGT. V was pared by 6 bases and J by 1 base, with 13 bases between. Here immunoSEQ multiplex PCR was the method, and the copy in TCRdb shows in-frame clones only, minus some. The sample consists of about 3,000 clones, 30% to 35% of them appearing once. This TCR was sampled from a human patient who was an organ donor for intestinal transplantation. The chain employs TRBV6-1 and TRBJ2-7, with D uncertain. The starting material was alloreactive CD4+ T cells from a mixed lymphocyte reaction culture, obtained before transplantation. Subset noted: CFSE-low proliferating T cells sorted from roughly 6-day pre-transplant mixed lymphocyte reaction (GvH or HvG direction). The CDR3 bases are TGTGCCAGCAGAACCCTGCAGGTGTCCTACGAGCAGTACTTC. Its translation is CASRTLQVSYEQYF.